The entry that follows covers one T cell receptor beta chain sequence. The CDR3 runs 15 residues. Germline V CDR1 and CDR2: SGHRS, YFSETQ. Trimming took off 4 bases at V and 6 bases at J, with 19 bases between the two ends. This specimen comes from a study of cytomegalovirus exposure and HLA in healthy donors. Use of 60 Vbeta and 13 Jbeta primers characterized the PCR. The table came from immunoSEQ multiplex PCR; TCRdb's copy has only in-frame clones and leaves some out. This table holds tens of thousands of clones, 70% to 80% found once. The sample taken for sequencing was PBMCs. This chain joins TRBV5-1 and TRBJ1-1; no firm D call. The source of this sequence is a woman in her twenties or thirties in good health and CMV-seronegative. CDR3 bases: TGCGCCAGCAGCCCCAGAAGGCAGGAGGTAGCTGAAGCTTTCTTT. Protein: CASSPRRQEVAEAFF.